This TCR beta chain was documented in a study of shared clonotypes between healthy human individuals. General study findings and limits: With four donors compared, 4.5% to 6.5% of naive CD4 clonotypes were shared.

Per germline, CDR1 MDHEN and CDR2 SYDVKM. This CDR3 contains 14 residues. V was shortened by 3 bases and J by 5 bases, with 13 bases between the two germline ends. This clone was found once. Its antigen is not known. Sequenced by immunoSEQ multiplex PCR; TCRdb stores in-frame clones only, minus some. The sample includes approximately 2.5 million clones, around nine tenths of them seen just once. The chain carries TRBV28 and TRBJ2-5; D is possibly TRBD1 (5 bases). What was sequenced was naive CD4+ T cells sorted from blood. Regarding subset: CD45RA+ positively selected. This sequence originates from a man between 18 and 29 years old in good health. The CDR3 region has the DNA TGTGCCAGCAGTTTTTCGATGGGGCTGGAGACCCAGTACTTC. It is translated as CASSFSMGLETQYF.